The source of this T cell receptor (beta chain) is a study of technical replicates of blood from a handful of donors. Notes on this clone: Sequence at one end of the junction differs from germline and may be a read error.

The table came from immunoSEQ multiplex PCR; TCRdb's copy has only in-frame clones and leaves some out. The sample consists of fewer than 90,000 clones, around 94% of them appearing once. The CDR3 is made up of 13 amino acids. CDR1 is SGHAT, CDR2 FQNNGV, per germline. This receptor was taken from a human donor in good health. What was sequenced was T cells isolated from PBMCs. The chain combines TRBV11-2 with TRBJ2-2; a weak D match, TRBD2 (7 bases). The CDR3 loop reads CASSQGQRGVLFF. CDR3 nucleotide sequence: TGTGCCAGCAGCCAGGGACAACGGGGGGTGCTGTTTTTT.